This is a list of T cell receptor beta chains from one sample in a study of shared clonotypes between healthy human individuals. Clones were sequenced by immunoSEQ multiplex PCR, and TCRdb holds only the in-frame ones, with some missing. Of about 380,000 clones listed, about 97% are singletons. The specimen was memory CD8+ T cells sorted from blood. The receptors come from a man aged 25 to 45 in good health. The CDR3 runs from the conserved cysteine through the conserved F or W. D genes are given only for firm matches. The size field is filled for only some rows; it gives once, few, many or a size class.

j_call | clone_size | v_call | d_call | cdr3_aa | cdr3_nt
TRBJ2-2 | . | TRBV27 | . | CASSLSRGATGELFF | TGTGCCAGCAGTTTATCACGTGGGGCCACCGGGGAGCTGTTTTTT
TRBJ2-7 | . | TRBV19 | . | CASSRGRDEQYF | TGTGCCAGTAGTAGGGGGCGGGACGAGCAGTACTTC
TRBJ2-1 | . | TRBV11-2 | . | CASSFSSSYNEQFF | TGTGCCAGCAGCTTTTCAAGTAGCTACAATGAGCAGTTCTTC
TRBJ2-3 | . | TRBV7-3 | TRBD2 | CASSSRSGRGGDTQYF | TGTGCCAGCAGCTCACGGAGCGGGAGGGGAGGAGATACGCAGTATTTT
TRBJ2-3 | once | TRBV27 | . | CASRRTSTDTQYF | TGTGCCAGCAGGAGGACTAGCACAGATACGCAGTATTTT
TRBJ2-5 | . | TRBV29-1 | TRBD1 | CSVRTGQETQYF | TGCAGCGTACGGACAGGTCAAGAGACCCAGTACTTC
TRBJ1-5 | . | TRBV7-9 | TRBD1 | CASSEQGAYQPQHF | TGTGCCAGCAGCGAACAGGGGGCTTATCAGCCCCAGCATTTT
TRBJ2-1 | . | TRBV30 | TRBD2 | CAWTLTSGSGNEQFF | TGTGCCTGGACCCTGACTAGCGGGAGTGGCAATGAGCAGTTCTTC
TRBJ2-3 | . | TRBV6-4 | TRBD2 | CASSDSGLGLDTQYF | TGTGCCAGCAGTGACTCGGGACTAGGCCTTGATACGCAGTATTTT
TRBJ2-1 | . | TRBV5-5 | TRBD2 | CASRYTAGGGSYNEQFF | TGTGCCAGCAGGTACACAGCGGGAGGGGGTAGCTACAATGAGCAGTTCTTC
TRBJ1-5 | . | TRBV7-9 | . | CASSFDRQPQHF | TGTGCCAGCAGCTTCGACAGGCAGCCCCAGCATTTT
TRBJ2-7 | . | TRBV29-1 | TRBD1 | CSVTGTGGGSYEQYF | TGCAGCGTTACCGGGACAGGGGGCGGAAGCTACGAGCAGTACTTC
TRBJ2-1 | . | TRBV6-1 | . | CASTTGEQFF | TGTGCCAGCACGACTGGTGAGCAGTTCTTC
TRBJ1-2 | . | TRBV5-8 | . | CASSLSGSDGYTF | TGTGCCAGCAGCTTGTCGGGGAGCGATGGCTACACCTTC
TRBJ2-7 | . | TRBV6-1 | TRBD2 | CASSDLGLAGGPVSYEQYF | TGTGCCAGCAGTGATCTAGGACTAGCGGGAGGGCCGGTATCCTACGAGCAGTACTTC
TRBJ1-2 | . | TRBV7-9 | TRBD1 | CASSPQDRAYGYTF | TGTGCCAGCAGCCCGCAGGACAGGGCCTATGGCTACACCTTC
TRBJ2-6 | once | TRBV5-1 | . | CASSFDRISGANVLTF | TGCGCCAGCAGCTTCGACAGGATCTCTGGGGCCAACGTCCTGACTTTC
TRBJ1-2 | . | TRBV21-1 | . | CASSKEKETGPRGYTF | TGTGCCAGCAGCAAAGAAAAAGAAACAGGTCCTCGGGGCTACACCTTC
TRBJ1-2 | . | TRBV28 | . | CASKFPTAPGVDGYTF | TGTGCCAGCAAGTTTCCGACCGCGCCAGGGGTTGACGGCTACACCTTC
TRBJ2-7 | once | TRBV4-1 | . | CASSQTSEQYF | TGCGCCAGCAGCCAAACTAGCGAGCAGTACTTC
TRBJ2-7 | once | TRBV5-1 | TRBD2 | CASSLAPGGHYEQYF | TGCGCCAGCAGCTTGGCGCCGGGAGGGCACTACGAGCAGTACTTC
TRBJ2-7 | . | TRBV28 | . | CASSFRTNYEQYF | TGTGCCAGCAGTTTTAGGACTAACTACGAGCAGTACTTC
TRBJ2-3 | . | TRBV14 | . | CASSQGDLASTDTQYF | TGTGCCAGCAGCCAAGGGGACTTGGCTAGCACAGATACGCAGTATTTT
TRBJ2-7 | . | TRBV11-2 | . | CASSYLTGWQYF | TGTGCCAGCAGCTACCTAACGGGATGGCAGTACTTC
TRBJ2-1 | . | TRBV4-2 | . | CASNSPERSYNEQFF | TGTGCCAGCAACTCACCCGAGCGGTCCTACAATGAGCAGTTCTTC
TRBJ1-2 | . | TRBV28 | . | CASSLSILGQGSNYGYTF | TGTGCCAGCAGTTTATCAATATTGGGGCAGGGATCCAACTATGGCTACACCTTC
TRBJ2-7 | . | TRBV29-1 | . | CSVSGSYEQYF | TGCAGCGTTAGCGGCTCCTACGAGCAGTACTTC
TRBJ1-6 | . | TRBV5-3 | . | CARSLDGQDNSPLHF | TGTGCCAGAAGCTTGGACGGTCAGGACAATTCACCCCTCCACTTT
TRBJ2-1 | . | TRBV6-1 | TRBD2 | CASSEITASGPYNEQFF | TGTGCCAGCAGTGAAATTACGGCTAGCGGTCCCTACAATGAGCAGTTCTTC
TRBJ1-3 | . | TRBV30 | . | CAWSLRFGNTIYF | TGTGCCTGGAGTTTGAGGTTCGGAAACACCATATATTTT
TRBJ1-2 | . | TRBV13 | . | CASRSGAPPANYGYTF | TGTGCCAGCAGGTCCGGGGCTCCCCCAGCTAACTATGGCTACACCTTC
TRBJ2-3 | once | TRBV6-5 | TRBD2 | CASRLLAGTTDTQYF | TGTGCCAGCAGACTTCTAGCGGGAACGACAGATACGCAGTATTTT
TRBJ2-3 | . | TRBV29-1 | TRBD2 | CSVDPTSGRDTQYF | TGCAGCGTTGATCCGACTAGCGGGAGGGATACGCAGTATTTT
TRBJ2-3 | . | TRBV5-1 | TRBD2 | CASSSLAGDPDTQYF | TGCGCCAGCAGCTCGTTAGCGGGAGATCCAGATACGCAGTATTTT
TRBJ1-1 | once | TRBV10-3 | . | CAISVDLNTEAFF | TGTGCCATCAGTGTAGACCTAAACACTGAAGCTTTCTTT
TRBJ2-7 | . | TRBV6-6 | . | CASIDRFSYEQYF | TGTGCCAGCATCGACAGGTTCTCCTACGAGCAGTACTTC
TRBJ2-1 | . | TRBV7-3 | TRBD2 | CASSWTSGTYNEQFF | TGTGCCAGCAGCTGGACTAGCGGTACCTACAATGAGCAGTTCTTC
TRBJ2-7 | . | TRBV30 | . | CAWGPRGDEQYF | TGTGCCTGGGGACCTCGCGGTGACGAGCAGTACTTC
TRBJ2-3 | . | TRBV11-2 | . | CASSLDRGTDTQYF | TGTGCCAGCAGCTTAGACAGGGGCACAGATACGCAGTATTTT
TRBJ2-6 | . | TRBV11-2 | . | CASSLSGAGANVLTF | TGTGCCAGCAGCTTATCAGGGGCTGGGGCCAACGTCCTGACTTTC
TRBJ2-7 | . | TRBV9 | . | CASSVSGAREQYF | TGTGCCAGCAGCGTATCCGGGGCTCGGGAGCAGTACTTC
TRBJ2-2 | . | TRBV7-9 | . | CASSFGTDNTGELFF | TGTGCCAGCAGCTTCGGGACGGATAACACCGGGGAGCTGTTTTTT
TRBJ1-3 | . | TRBV11-2 | TRBD1 | CASSPRDSNSGNTIYF | TGTGCCAGCAGCCCACGGGACAGCAACTCTGGAAACACCATATATTTT
TRBJ1-1 | . | TRBV10-3 | . | CAISPGVEAFF | TGTGCCATCAGCCCCGGGGTGGAAGCTTTCTTT
TRBJ2-1 | . | TRBV18 | TRBD2 | CASSPWTSGIENEQFF | TGTGCCAGCTCACCCTGGACTAGCGGGATAGAGAATGAGCAGTTCTTC
TRBJ2-3 | . | TRBV7-2 | . | CASSLAVRGAVVGDTQYF | TGTGCCAGCAGCTTAGCCGTCCGGGGCGCGGTAGTGGGGGATACGCAGTATTTT